The 8 T cell receptor beta chains given below trace back to one sample, sequenced in a study of blood T cell repertoires in COVID-19. Assay used: immunoSEQ multiplex PCR; TCRdb lists only in-frame clones, some missing. This sample has about 180,000 clones, with around 88% found just once. Sample: peripheral blood. These TCRs come from a young woman with acute or convalescent COVID-19.

This rearrangement joins TRBV2 to TRBJ2-1; 10 nucleotides align to TRBD2. Losses at the gene ends were 3 bases for V and 3 bases for J; bases not matched to a gene: 2. Germline CDR1 is SNHLY and CDR2 is FYNNEI. CDR3 size: 15 residues. Here the CDR3 reads CASSDTSGVYNEQFF. CDR3 DNA sequence: TGTGCCAGCAGTGACACTAGCGGGGTCTACAATGAGCAGTTCTTC. Drawing the rest from reference TRBV2 and TRBJ2-1, the complete variable domain is EPEVTQTPSHQVTQMGQEVILRCVPISNHLYFYWYRQILGQKVEFLVSFYNNEISEKSEIFDDQFSVERPDGSNFTLKIRSTKLEDSAMYFCASSDTSGVYNEQFFGPGTRLTVL.

The rearrangement uses TRBV3-1 (or the pseudogene TRBV3-2) and TRBJ2-1; D remains ambiguous. The germline CDR1 and CDR2 sequences are LGHDT and YNNKEL (reference sequence). V lost 4 bases, J lost 1 base, and 5 bases lay in between. The CDR3 runs to 13 residues. The CDR3, as DNA: TGTGCCAGCAGCCCGTTTTCCTACAATGAGCAGTTCTTC. Translating it yields CASSPFSYNEQFF.

This clone was detected only once. The V and J genes are TRBV9 and TRBJ2-1; 7 bases agree with TRBD1. The CDR3 consists of 13 residues. Germline CDR1 reads SGDLS; CDR2 reads YYNGEE. J gave up 3 bases and V 7 bases, and 4 bases lay outside the gene matches. Here the CDR3 DNA reads TGTGCCAGCCGGGACAGTCACTACAATGAGCAGTTCTTC. This sequence encodes CASRDSHYNEQFF.

The rearrangement links TRBV30 to TRBJ2-1, with TRBD1 identical over 12 bases. This CDR3 region has 13 residues. V shed 7 bases, J shed 8 bases, and the junction held 6 bases outside the gene matches. Germline assignment: CDR1 GTSNPN and CDR2 SVGIG (reference sequence). In DNA, the CDR3 is TGTGCCTTTACCGGGACAGGGGGCGATGAGCAGTTCTTC. Protein: CAFTGTGGDEQFF.

The chain combines TRBV7-9 with TRBJ2-1; D remains unclear. Germline loops: CDR1 SEHNR, CDR2 FQNEAQ (reference sequence). This CDR3 is built from 13 residues. V lost 3 bases to trimming and J lost 7 bases, with 10 bases between them. CDR3 sequence reads: CASSFPGWNEQFF. The CDR3 nucleotides read TGTGCCAGCAGCTTCCCCGGGTGGAATGAGCAGTTCTTC.

The genes are TRBV6-5 and TRBJ1-1; TRBD1 is a possible D gene (6 bases). CDR1 and CDR2 from the germline V gene are MNHEY and SVGAGI. CDR3 length: 14 amino acids. Trimming took 10 bases from V and 5 from J, leaving 20 bases between them. As DNA, the CDR3 is TGTGCCACCGTCCGGGACACCGAGAGAACTGAAGCTTTCTTT. It codes for CATVRDTERTEAFF.

This chain uses TRBV28 with TRBJ1-4; TRBD1 might be the D (6 bases). CDR3 length: 14 amino acids. CDR1 is MDHEN and CDR2 is SYDVKM in the germline V gene. Trimming pared 3 bases from V and 6 bases from J, leaving 11 bases between. CDR3 in DNA: TGTGCCAGCAGTTTGGGGGGGCGCGATGAAAAACTGTTTTTT. This gives the protein CASSLGGRDEKLFF.

V is TRBV21-1 and J is TRBJ2-1; TRBD2 is taken as the D call from the table, unchecked against the DNA. TRBV21-1 is a pseudogene segment. The CDR3 consists of 16 residues. CDR3 residues: CASSKARGSPYNEQFF. In nucleotides, the CDR3 is TGTGCCAGCAGCAAAGCGCGGGGTTCCCCCTACAATGAGCAGTTCTTC.